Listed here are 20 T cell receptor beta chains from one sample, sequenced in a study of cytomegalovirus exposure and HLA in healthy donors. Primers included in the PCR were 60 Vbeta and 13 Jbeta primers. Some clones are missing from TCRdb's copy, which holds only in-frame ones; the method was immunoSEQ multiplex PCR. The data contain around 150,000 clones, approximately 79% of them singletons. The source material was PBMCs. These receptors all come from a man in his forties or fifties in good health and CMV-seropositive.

CDR3 protein: CASSSQGMNTEAFF. Here the CDR3 DNA reads TGTGCCAGCAGTTCCCAGGGCATGAACACTGAAGCTTTCTTT. The chain uses TRBV6-5 and TRBJ1-1; TRBD1 might be the D (5 bases). This CDR3 is 14 amino acids long. From germline, CDR1 is MNHEY and CDR2 SVGAGI. V lost 4 bases and J 0 bases, leaving 9 bases between the germline ends.

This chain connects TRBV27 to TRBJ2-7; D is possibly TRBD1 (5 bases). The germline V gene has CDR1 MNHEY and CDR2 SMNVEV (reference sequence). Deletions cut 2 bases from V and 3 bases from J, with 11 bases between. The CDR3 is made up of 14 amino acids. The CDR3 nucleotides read TGTGCCAGCAGTTTACCGGCGCAGGGCTACGAGCAGTACGTC. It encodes CASSLPAQGYEQYV.

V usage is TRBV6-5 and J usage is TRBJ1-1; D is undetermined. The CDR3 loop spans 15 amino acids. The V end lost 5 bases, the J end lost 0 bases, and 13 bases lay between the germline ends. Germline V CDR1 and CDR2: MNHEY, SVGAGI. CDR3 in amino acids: CASSVVVGLNTEAFF. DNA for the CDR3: TGTGCCAGCAGTGTCGTCGTGGGCCTGAACACTGAAGCTTTCTTT.

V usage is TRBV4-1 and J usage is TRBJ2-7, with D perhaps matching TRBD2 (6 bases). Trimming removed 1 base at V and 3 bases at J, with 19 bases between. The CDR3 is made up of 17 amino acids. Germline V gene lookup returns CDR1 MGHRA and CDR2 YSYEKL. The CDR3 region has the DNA TGCGCCAGCAGCCAAGGTGCATCACGGGAGTTCGGCTACGAGCAGTACTTC. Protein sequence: CASSQGASREFGYEQYF.

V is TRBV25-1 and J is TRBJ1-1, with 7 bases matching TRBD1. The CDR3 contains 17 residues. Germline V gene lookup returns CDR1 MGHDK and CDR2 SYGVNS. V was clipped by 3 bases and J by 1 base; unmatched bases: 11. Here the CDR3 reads CASSDLKPTGRNTEAFF. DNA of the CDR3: TGTGCCAGCAGTGACCTAAAACCGACAGGGAGGAACACTGAAGCTTTCTTT.

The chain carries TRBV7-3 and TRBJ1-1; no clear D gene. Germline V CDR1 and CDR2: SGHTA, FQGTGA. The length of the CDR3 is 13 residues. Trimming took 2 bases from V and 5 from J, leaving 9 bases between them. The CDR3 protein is CASSLGGGTEAFF. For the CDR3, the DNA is TGTGCCAGCAGCTTAGGAGGAGGGACTGAAGCTTTCTTT.

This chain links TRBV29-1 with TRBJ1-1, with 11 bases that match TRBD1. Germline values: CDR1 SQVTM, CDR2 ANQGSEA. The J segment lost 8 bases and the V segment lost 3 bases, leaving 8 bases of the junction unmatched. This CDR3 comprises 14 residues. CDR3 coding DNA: TGCAGCGTTGATCCCGGACAGGGGGCAGTGGAAGCTTTCTTT. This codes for CSVDPGQGAVEAFF.

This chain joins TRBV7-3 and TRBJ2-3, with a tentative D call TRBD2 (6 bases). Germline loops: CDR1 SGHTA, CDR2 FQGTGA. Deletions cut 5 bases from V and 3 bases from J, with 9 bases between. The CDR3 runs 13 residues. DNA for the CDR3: TGTGCCAGCAGCCGCGGGGCGACAGATACGCAGTATTTT. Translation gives CASSRGATDTQYF.

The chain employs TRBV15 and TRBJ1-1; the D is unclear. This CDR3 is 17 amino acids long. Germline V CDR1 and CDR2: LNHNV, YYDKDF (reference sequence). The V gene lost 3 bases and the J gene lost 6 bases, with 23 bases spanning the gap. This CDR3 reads CATSSVGRADTHAEAFF. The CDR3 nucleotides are TGTGCCACCAGCAGTGTAGGGAGGGCAGACACCCACGCTGAAGCTTTCTTT.

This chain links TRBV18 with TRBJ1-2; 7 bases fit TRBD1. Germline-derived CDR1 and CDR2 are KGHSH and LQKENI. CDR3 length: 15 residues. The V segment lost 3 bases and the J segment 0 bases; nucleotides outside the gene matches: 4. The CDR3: CASSPTGQTNYGYTF. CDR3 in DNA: TGTGCCAGCTCACCTACGGGACAGACTAACTATGGCTACACCTTC.

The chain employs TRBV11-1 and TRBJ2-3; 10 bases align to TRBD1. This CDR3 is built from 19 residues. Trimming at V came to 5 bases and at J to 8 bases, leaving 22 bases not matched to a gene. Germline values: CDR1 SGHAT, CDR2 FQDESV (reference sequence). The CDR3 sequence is CASSPGTGDQGLGIGTQYF. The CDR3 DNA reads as TGTGCCAGCAGCCCCGGGACAGGGGACCAGGGACTGGGTATCGGTACGCAGTATTTT. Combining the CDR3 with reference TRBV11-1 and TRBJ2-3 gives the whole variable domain EAEVAQSPRYKITEKSQAVAFWCDPISGHATLYWYRQILGQGPELLVQFQDESVVDDSQLPKDRFSAERLKGVDSTLKIQPAELGDSAMYLCASSPGTGDQGLGIGTQYFGPGTRLTVL.

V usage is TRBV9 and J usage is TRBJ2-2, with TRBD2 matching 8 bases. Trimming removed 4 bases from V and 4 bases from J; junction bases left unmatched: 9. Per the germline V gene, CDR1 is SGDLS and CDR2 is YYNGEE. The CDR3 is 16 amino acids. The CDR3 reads CASSPSGGGLTGELFF. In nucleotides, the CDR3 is TGTGCCAGCAGCCCCTCCGGGGGGGGTCTCACCGGGGAGCTGTTTTTT.

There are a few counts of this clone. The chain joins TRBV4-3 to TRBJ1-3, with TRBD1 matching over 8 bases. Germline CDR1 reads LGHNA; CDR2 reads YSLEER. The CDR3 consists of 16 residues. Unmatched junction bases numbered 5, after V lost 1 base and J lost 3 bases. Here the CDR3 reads CASSQGSGTGGNTIYF. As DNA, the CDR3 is TGCGCCAGCAGCCAAGGGTCCGGGACAGGTGGAAACACCATATATTTT.

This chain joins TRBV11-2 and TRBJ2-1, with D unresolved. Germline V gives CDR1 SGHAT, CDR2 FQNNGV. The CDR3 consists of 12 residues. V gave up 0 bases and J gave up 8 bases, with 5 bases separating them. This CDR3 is CASSLDIDEQFF. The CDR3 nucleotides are TGTGCCAGCAGCTTAGATATCGATGAGCAGTTCTTC.

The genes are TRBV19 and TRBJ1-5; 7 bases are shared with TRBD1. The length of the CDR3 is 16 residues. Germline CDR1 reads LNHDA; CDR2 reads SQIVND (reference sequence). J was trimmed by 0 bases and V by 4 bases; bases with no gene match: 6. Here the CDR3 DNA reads TGTGCCAGTAGTAAACAGGGGCCGTATAGCAATCAGCCCCAGCATTTT. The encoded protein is CASSKQGPYSNQPQHF. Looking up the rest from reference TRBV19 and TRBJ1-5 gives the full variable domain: DGGITQSPKYLFRKEGQNVTLSCEQNLNHDAMYWYRQDPGQGLRLIYYSQIVNDFQKGDIAEGYSVSREKKESFPLTVTSAQKNPTAFYLCASSKQGPYSNQPQHFGDGTRLSIL.

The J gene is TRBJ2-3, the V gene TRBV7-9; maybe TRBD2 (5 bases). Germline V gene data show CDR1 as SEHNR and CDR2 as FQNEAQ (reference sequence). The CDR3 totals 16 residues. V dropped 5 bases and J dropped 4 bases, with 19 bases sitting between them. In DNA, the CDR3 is TGTGCCAGCAGCCGAGAGGGCGTAGTGAGTGCAGATACGCAGTATTTT. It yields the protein CASSREGVVSADTQYF. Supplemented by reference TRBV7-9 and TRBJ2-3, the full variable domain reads DTGVSQNPRHKITKRGQNVTFRCDPISEHNRLYWYRQTLGQGPEFLTYFQNEAQLEKSRLLSDRFSAERPKGSFSTLEIQRTEQGDSAMYLCASSREGVVSADTQYFGPGTRLTVL.

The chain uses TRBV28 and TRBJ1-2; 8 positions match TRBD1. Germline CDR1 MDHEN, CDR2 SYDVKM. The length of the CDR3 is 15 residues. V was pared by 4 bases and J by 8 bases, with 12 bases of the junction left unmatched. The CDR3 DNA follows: TGTGCCAGCAGTTGGCTGAGGACAGGGTCTGGGGGCTACACCTTC. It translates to CASSWLRTGSGGYTF.

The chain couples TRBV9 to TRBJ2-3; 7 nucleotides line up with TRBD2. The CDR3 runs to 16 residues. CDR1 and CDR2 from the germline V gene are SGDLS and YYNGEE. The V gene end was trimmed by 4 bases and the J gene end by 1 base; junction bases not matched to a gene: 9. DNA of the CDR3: TGTGCCAGCAGCCCCCTAGTGGGGGGGGGCACAGATACGCAGTATTTT. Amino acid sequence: CASSPLVGGGTDTQYF.

CDR3 DNA: TGTGCCAGCAGGTCCAGGCTTCAACTGTTTTTT. Translating it yields CASRSRLQLFF. The chain uses TRBV27 and TRBJ1-4, with D unclear. The V end was cut by 6 bases, the J end by 12 bases, with 11 bases between. Per the germline V gene, CDR1 is MNHEY and CDR2 is SMNVEV (reference sequence). This CDR3 spans 11 amino acids.

The CDR3 loop is CASSQDFGRLADYNEQFF. In DNA, the CDR3 is TGTGCCAGCAGCCAAGATTTTGGGCGACTAGCCGACTACAATGAGCAGTTCTTC. The V and J genes are TRBV4-2 and TRBJ2-1; 7 nucleotides agree with TRBD2. Germline V CDR1 and CDR2: LGHNA, YNFKEQ. The CDR3 has 18 amino acids. The V segment lost 0 bases and the J segment 3 bases; nucleotides outside the gene matches: 11.